The clone carrying this T cell receptor (beta chain) was seen at least ten times. These data come from a study of T cells in Graves' hyperthyroidism and ophthalmopathy. Across the study: Peripheral blood was collected at initial diagnosis, before any treatment.

TCR beta CDR3 regions were amplified from RNA transcripts. When the TCR CDR3 underwent first-round RT-PCR, the HTBI primer set was used. One entry per CDR3 protein, called by TCRdb with MiXCR from the multiplex PCR reads. The repertoire holds some 560,000 distinct CDR3 sequences, with 14% as singletons. Trimming cost V 5 bases and J 6 bases; bases outside gene matches: 4. The CDR3 runs 14 residues. The V gene is TRBV12-3 or TRBV12-4, the J gene TRBJ1-6; 7 nucleotides match TRBD1. Sequenced: blood. This TCR came from a woman between 40 and 55 years old with Graves' hyperthyroidism. CDR3 residues: CASSRDRANSPLHF. CDR3 DNA: TGTGCCAGCAGTCGGGACAGAGCTAATTCACCCCTCCACTTT.